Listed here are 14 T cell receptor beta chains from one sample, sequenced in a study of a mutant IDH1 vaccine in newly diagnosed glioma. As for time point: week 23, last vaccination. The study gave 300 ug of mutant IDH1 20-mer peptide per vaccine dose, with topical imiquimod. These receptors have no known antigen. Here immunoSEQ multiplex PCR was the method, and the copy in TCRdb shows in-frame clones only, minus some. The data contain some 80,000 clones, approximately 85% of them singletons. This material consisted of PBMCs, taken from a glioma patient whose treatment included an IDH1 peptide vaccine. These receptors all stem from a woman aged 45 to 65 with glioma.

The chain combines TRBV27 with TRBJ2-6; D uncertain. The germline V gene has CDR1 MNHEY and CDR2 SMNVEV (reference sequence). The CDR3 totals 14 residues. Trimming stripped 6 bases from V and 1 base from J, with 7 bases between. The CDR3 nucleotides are TGTGCCAGCAGCCCGGCTTCTGGGGCCAACGTCCTGACTTTC. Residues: CASSPASGANVLTF.

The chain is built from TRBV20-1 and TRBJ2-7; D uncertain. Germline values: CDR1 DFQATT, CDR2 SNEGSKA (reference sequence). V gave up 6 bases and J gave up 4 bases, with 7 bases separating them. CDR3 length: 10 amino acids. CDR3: CSAKRYEQYF. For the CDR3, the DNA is TGCAGTGCAAAGCGTTACGAGCAGTACTTC.

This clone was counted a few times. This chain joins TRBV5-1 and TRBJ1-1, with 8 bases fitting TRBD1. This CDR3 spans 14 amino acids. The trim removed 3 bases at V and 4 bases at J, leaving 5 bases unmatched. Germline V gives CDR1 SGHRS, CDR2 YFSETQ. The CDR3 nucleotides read TGCGCCAGCAGCTGGGGGACAGGCCGCACTGAAGCTTTCTTT. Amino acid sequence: CASSWGTGRTEAFF.

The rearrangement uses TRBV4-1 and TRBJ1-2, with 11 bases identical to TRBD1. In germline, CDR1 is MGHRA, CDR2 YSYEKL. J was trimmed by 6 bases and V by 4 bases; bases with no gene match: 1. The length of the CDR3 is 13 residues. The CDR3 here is CASSRTGGDGYTF. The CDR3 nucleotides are TGCGCCAGCAGCCGGACAGGGGGCGATGGCTACACCTTC.

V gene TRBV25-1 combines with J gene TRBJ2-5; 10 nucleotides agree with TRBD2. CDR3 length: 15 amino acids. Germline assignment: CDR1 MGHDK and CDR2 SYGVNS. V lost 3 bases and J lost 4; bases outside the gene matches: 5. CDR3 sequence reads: CASSDALAGAETQYF. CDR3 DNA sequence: TGTGCCAGCAGTGATGCGCTAGCGGGAGCAGAGACCCAGTACTTC. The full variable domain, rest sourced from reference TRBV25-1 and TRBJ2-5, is EADIYQTPRYLVIGTGKKITLECSQTMGHDKMYWYQQDPGMELHLIHYSYGVNSTEKGDLSSESTVSRIRTEHFPLTLESARPSHTSQYLCASSDALAGAETQYFGPGTRLLVL.

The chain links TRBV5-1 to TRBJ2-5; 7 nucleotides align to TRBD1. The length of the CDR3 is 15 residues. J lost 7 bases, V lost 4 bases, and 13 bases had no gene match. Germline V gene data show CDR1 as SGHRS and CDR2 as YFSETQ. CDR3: CASSAGDSSRWTQYF. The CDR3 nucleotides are TGCGCCAGCAGCGCCGGGGACAGCTCCAGGTGGACCCAGTACTTC.

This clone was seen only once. This chain's CDR3 is CASSEAGTGKFYTF. CDR3 in DNA: TGTGCCAGCAGTGAGGCCGGGACAGGGAAATTCTACACCTTC. J is TRBJ1-2 and V is TRBV6-1, with TRBD1 matching 9 bases. V lost 3 bases to trimming and J lost 10 bases; unmatched junction nucleotides: 9. Per the germline V gene, CDR1 is MNHNS and CDR2 is SASEGT. The CDR3 runs 14 residues.

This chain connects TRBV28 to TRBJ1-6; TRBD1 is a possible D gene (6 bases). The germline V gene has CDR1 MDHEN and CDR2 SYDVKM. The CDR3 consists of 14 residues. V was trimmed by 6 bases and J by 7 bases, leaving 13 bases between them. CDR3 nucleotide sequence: TGTGCCAGCAGCCCGGGGGGCAGGAATTCACCCCTCCACTTT. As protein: CASSPGGRNSPLHF.

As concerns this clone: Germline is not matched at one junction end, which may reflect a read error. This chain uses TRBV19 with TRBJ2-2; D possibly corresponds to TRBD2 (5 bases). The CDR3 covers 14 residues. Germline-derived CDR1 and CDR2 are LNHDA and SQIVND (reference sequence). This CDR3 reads CARYVPSNTGKLFF. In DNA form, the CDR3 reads TGTGCCCGCTACGTCCCGTCGAACACCGGGAAGCTGTTTTTT.

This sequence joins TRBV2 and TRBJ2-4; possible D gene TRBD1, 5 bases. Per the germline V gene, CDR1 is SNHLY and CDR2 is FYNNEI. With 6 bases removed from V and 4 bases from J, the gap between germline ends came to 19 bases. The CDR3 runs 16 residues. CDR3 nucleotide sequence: TGTGCCAGCAGCCTCATTGGGGTGTCAGGGAAAAACATTCAGTACTTC. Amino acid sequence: CASSLIGVSGKNIQYF.

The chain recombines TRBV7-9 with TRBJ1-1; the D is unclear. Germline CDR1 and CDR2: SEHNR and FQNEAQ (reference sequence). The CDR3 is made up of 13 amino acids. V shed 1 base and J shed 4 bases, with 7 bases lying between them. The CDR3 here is CASSLGPATEAFF. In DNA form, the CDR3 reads TGTGCCAGCAGCTTAGGGCCCGCCACTGAAGCTTTCTTT.

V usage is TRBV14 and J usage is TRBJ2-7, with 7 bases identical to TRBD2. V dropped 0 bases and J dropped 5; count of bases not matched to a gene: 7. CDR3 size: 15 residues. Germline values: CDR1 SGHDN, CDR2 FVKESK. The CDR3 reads CASSQELGGTHEQYF. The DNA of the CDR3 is TGTGCCAGCAGCCAAGAGTTGGGGGGGACCCACGAGCAGTACTTC.

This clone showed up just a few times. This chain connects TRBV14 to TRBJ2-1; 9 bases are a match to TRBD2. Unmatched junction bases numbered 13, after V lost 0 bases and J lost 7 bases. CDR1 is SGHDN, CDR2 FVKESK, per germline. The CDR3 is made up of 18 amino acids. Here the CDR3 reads CASSQDRVIAGELNEQFF. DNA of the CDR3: TGTGCCAGCAGCCAAGATCGGGTAATAGCGGGAGAATTAAATGAGCAGTTCTTC.

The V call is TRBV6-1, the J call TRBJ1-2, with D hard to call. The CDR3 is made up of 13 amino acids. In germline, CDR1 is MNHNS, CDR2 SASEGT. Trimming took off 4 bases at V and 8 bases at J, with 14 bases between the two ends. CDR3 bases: TGTGCCAGCAGTGTAAATGGGTTCTTGGGCTACACCTTC. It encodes CASSVNGFLGYTF.